A single sample is the source of the 26 T cell receptor beta chains below, sequenced in a study of blood T cell repertoires in COVID-19. Data came from immunoSEQ multiplex PCR; TCRdb stores just in-frame clones and leaves some out. The table records 55,000 to 65,000 clones, roughly 80% of them present only once. Sequencing input: peripheral blood. All receptors come from a man aged 55 to 70 with acute or convalescent COVID-19.

The chain carries TRBV7-2 and TRBJ2-5; a weak D match, TRBD1 (5 bases). Trimming stripped 4 bases from V and 5 bases from J, with 11 bases between. The CDR3 spans 13 residues. Germline lookup yields CDR1 SGHTA and CDR2 FQGNSA. CDR3 in DNA: TGTGCCAGCAGCTCCAGGGTCCAGGAGACCCAGTACTTC. Amino acids: CASSSRVQETQYF.

CDR3 nucleotides: TGTGCCACCAGCAGATCATTGAGCGAGCAGTACTTC. This codes for CATSRSLSEQYF. V is TRBV15 and J is TRBJ2-7; no definite D call. CDR1 and CDR2 from the germline V gene are LNHNV and YYDKDF (reference sequence). Trimming removed 2 bases from V and 6 bases from J, with 8 bases in between. This CDR3 has 12 amino acids.

The chain employs TRBV7-2 and TRBJ1-5; D unclear. V shed 3 bases and J shed 2 bases, with 11 bases lying between them. Germline CDR1 is SGHTA and CDR2 is FQGNSA. The CDR3 has 15 amino acids. CDR3 DNA: TGTGCCAGCAGCTTCGCGGGGTCGGGCAATCAGCCCCAGCATTTT. It specifies CASSFAGSGNQPQHF.

This chain links TRBV30 with TRBJ1-2; 10 nucleotides line up with TRBD1. The CDR3 length is 17 residues. The trim removed 1 base at V and 6 bases at J, leaving 14 bases unmatched. From germline, CDR1 is GTSNPN and CDR2 SVGIG (reference sequence). Here the CDR3 reads CAWSGPRDRGSRNGYTF. The CDR3 nucleotides read TGTGCCTGGAGTGGGCCCCGGGACAGGGGTTCTCGTAATGGCTACACCTTC.

The CDR3 DNA is TGTGCCAGCAGCCTGTGGCGGGGCACCGGGGAGCTGTTTTTT. Protein: CASSLWRGTGELFF. The chain recombines TRBV7-3 with TRBJ2-2, with D possibly TRBD2 on 6 matching bases. This CDR3 region has 14 residues. Germline V gene data show CDR1 as SGHTA and CDR2 as FQGTGA. The V and J ends lost 5 bases and 4 bases respectively, with 11 bases between them. Drawing the rest from reference TRBV7-3 and TRBJ2-2, the complete variable domain is GAGVSQTPSNKVTEKGKYVELRCDPISGHTALYWYRQSLGQGPEFLIYFQGTGAADDSGLPNDRFFAVRPEGSVSTLKIQRTERGDSAVYLCASSLWRGTGELFFGEGSRLTVL.

The genes are TRBV27 and TRBJ1-1; D gene unclear. V lost 3 bases and J 0 bases, leaving 8 bases between the germline ends. The CDR3 is 14 residues long. From germline, CDR1 is MNHEY and CDR2 SMNVEV (reference sequence). CDR3 loop: CASSLNFMNTEAFF. The CDR3, as DNA: TGTGCCAGCAGTTTGAACTTCATGAACACTGAAGCTTTCTTT.

The chain couples TRBV20-1 to TRBJ2-3, with no clear D. The CDR3 contains 13 residues. Trimming removed 4 bases at V and 5 bases at J, with 13 bases between. CDR1 and CDR2 from the germline V gene are DFQATT and SNEGSKA (reference sequence). The CDR3 coding sequence is TGCAGTGCTACTGATCAGGTCCAAGATACGCAGTATTTT. Its translation: CSATDQVQDTQYF.

This clone has only a few counts. The chain is built from TRBV10-3 and TRBJ1-4, with D perhaps TRBD1 (5 bases). The CDR3 has 15 residues. Germline CDR1 reads ENHRY; CDR2 reads SYGVKD. The V end was cut by 11 bases, the J end by 0 bases, with 16 bases between. CDR3 sequence (DNA): TGTGCCGCCGCGGGACGGAATGCAACTAATGAAAAACTGTTTTTT. Translating it yields CAAAGRNATNEKLFF.

The rearrangement links TRBV4-2 to TRBJ2-5, with 13 bases matching TRBD2. The V gene end was trimmed by 3 bases and the J gene end by 2 bases; junction bases not matched to a gene: 0. This CDR3 region has 15 residues. The germline CDR1 and CDR2 sequences are LGHNA and YNFKEQ. The CDR3 coding sequence is TGTGCCAGCAGCCAGACTAGCGGGGGGCAAGAGACCCAGTACTTC. This gives the protein CASSQTSGGQETQYF.

The V gene is TRBV10-2, the J gene TRBJ1-5; the D gene is possibly TRBD1 (6 bases). The CDR3 sequence is 15 residues long. CDR1 is WSHSY, CDR2 SAAADI, per germline. The ends were cut back, 0 bases at V and 1 base at J, with 7 bases in the middle. Here the CDR3 DNA reads TGCGCCAGCAGTGAGTCCAGGGGAAGCAATCAGCCCCAGCATTTT. It is translated as CASSESRGSNQPQHF.

This clone was counted once. The chain couples TRBV2 to TRBJ1-5; D is possibly TRBD1 (5 bases). In germline, CDR1 is SNHLY, CDR2 FYNNEI. This CDR3 contains 13 residues. The V and J ends lost 4 bases and 5 bases respectively, with 9 bases between them. CDR3 protein: CASSGGTYQPQHF. The CDR3 DNA reads TGTGCCAGCAGTGGGGGGACTTATCAGCCCCAGCATTTT.

J is TRBJ1-3 and V is TRBV29-1; 8 bases map to TRBD1. The V segment lost 7 bases and the J segment 0 bases; nucleotides outside the gene matches: 11. The CDR3 is made up of 16 amino acids. The germline CDR1 and CDR2 sequences are SQVTM and ANQGSEA. CDR3 in DNA: TGCAGCGCCTACGGGACAGGAACTCCCTCTGGAAACACCATATATTTT. Amino acid sequence: CSAYGTGTPSGNTIYF. Full variable domain (remainder filled in from reference TRBV29-1 and TRBJ1-3): SAVISQKPSRDICQRGTSLTIQCQVDSQVTMMFWYRQQPGQSLTLIATANQGSEATYESGFVIDKFPISRPNLTFSTLTVSNMSPEDSSIYLCSAYGTGTPSGNTIYFGEGSWLTVV.

The chain has TRBV4-1 and TRBJ2-2, with 7 bases lining up with TRBD2. After removal of 0 bases from V and 0 bases from J, the junction contained 1 base not matched to a gene. CDR1 and CDR2 from the germline V gene are MGHRA and YSYEKL. The CDR3 has 16 residues. The CDR3 DNA reads TGCGCCAGCAGCCAAGAGGGGGGGTCGAACACCGGGGAGCTGTTTTTT. This codes for CASSQEGGSNTGELFF.

The chain couples TRBV6-5 to TRBJ1-1; possibly TRBD1 for D (5 bases). Germline V gene lookup returns CDR1 MNHEY and CDR2 SVGAGI. The CDR3 has 13 amino acids. Deletions cut 5 bases from V and 4 bases from J, with 11 bases between. DNA of the CDR3: TGTGCCAGCAGTCGACAGCAGGGCACTGAAGCTTTCTTT. The encoded protein is CASSRQQGTEAFF.

V usage is TRBV19 and J usage is TRBJ2-3, with 11 bases aligning to TRBD2. Looked up from germline, CDR1 is LNHDA and CDR2 is SQIVND (reference sequence). V lost 5 bases and J lost 0; bases outside the gene matches: 13. The CDR3 extends over 19 amino acids. The CDR3 nucleotides are TGTGCCAGTAGTCTCAAACTAGCGGGGGCCCCGATTAGCACAGATACGCAGTATTTT. Translation gives CASSLKLAGAPISTDTQYF.

This clone came up many times. This chain joins TRBV27 and TRBJ1-2, with TRBD1 matching 7 bases. The junction had 8 bases not matched to a gene; V was cut back by 5 bases and J by 8 bases. CDR3 length: 13 residues. CDR1 and CDR2 (germline): MNHEY, SMNVEV (reference sequence). The CDR3 spells CASSARQGRGYTF. In DNA form, the CDR3 reads TGTGCCAGCAGTGCGCGACAGGGAAGGGGCTACACCTTC.

The chain carries TRBV12-3 or TRBV12-4 and TRBJ1-2, with D perhaps TRBD1 (5 bases). This CDR3 spans 13 amino acids. The V and J ends lost 7 bases and 5 bases respectively, with 14 bases between them. CDR3 nucleotides: TGTGCCAGCAACCGGGGGGAGGGGTATGGCTACACCTTC. This translates into CASNRGEGYGYTF.

The V gene is TRBV9, the J gene TRBJ2-4; TRBD2 matches 7 bases. V lost 0 bases to trimming and J lost 9 bases; unmatched junction nucleotides: 9. Germline assignment: CDR1 SGDLS and CDR2 YYNGEE. The CDR3 has 15 amino acids. The CDR3 sequence: CASSVAPGSGGIQYF. The CDR3 region has the DNA TGTGCCAGCAGCGTAGCACCAGGCTCGGGGGGCATTCAGTACTTC.

The genes are TRBV12-5 and TRBJ2-7; 7 nucleotides line up with TRBD1. Germline V gene sequence: CDR1 LGHNT, CDR2 FRNRAP. The CDR3 runs to 14 residues. Germline trimming cut 5 bases from V and 2 bases from J; bases unmatched to any gene: 6. The CDR3 spells CASGVPGQTYEQYF. The CDR3 coding sequence is TGTGCTAGTGGTGTTCCGGGACAGACCTACGAGCAGTACTTC. The full variable domain, completed using reference TRBV12-5 and TRBJ2-7, is DARVTQTPRHKVTEMGQEVTMRCQPILGHNTVFWYRQTMMQGLELLAYFRNRAPLDDSGMPKDRFSAEMPDATLATLKIQPSEPRDSAVYFCASGVPGQTYEQYFGPGTRLTVT.

The chain uses TRBV19 and TRBJ1-5; no clear D. Trimming left V 1 base short and J 1 base short, with 2 bases between. CDR1 is LNHDA and CDR2 is SQIVND in the germline V gene (reference sequence). CDR3 size: 13 residues. The CDR3 here is CASSIASNQPQHF. The CDR3 nucleotides are TGTGCCAGTAGTATAGCGAGCAATCAGCCCCAGCATTTT. Combining the CDR3 with reference TRBV19 and TRBJ1-5 gives the whole variable domain DGGITQSPKYLFRKEGQNVTLSCEQNLNHDAMYWYRQDPGQGLRLIYYSQIVNDFQKGDIAEGYSVSREKKESFPLTVTSAQKNPTAFYLCASSIASNQPQHFGDGTRLSIL.

This clone was counted only a few times. The genes are TRBV29-1 and TRBJ1-2; D possibly corresponds to TRBD1 (6 bases). Germline V gives CDR1 SQVTM, CDR2 ANQGSEA. The CDR3 consists of 12 residues. V lost 7 bases and J lost 1, with 10 bases in between. CDR3 DNA sequence: TGCAGCGCTAGACAGGTTAACTATGGCTACACCTTC. Its translation: CSARQVNYGYTF.

V usage is TRBV19 and J usage is TRBJ1-1, with TRBD1 matching over 10 bases. V lost 9 bases and J lost 7; bases outside the gene matches: 8. This CDR3 spans 13 amino acids. The germline V gene has CDR1 LNHDA and CDR2 SQIVND (reference sequence). The DNA for the CDR3 is TGTGCCAGCCAGCCCGGGACAGGGGTTGAAGCTTTCTTT. Its translation: CASQPGTGVEAFF. Looking up the rest from reference TRBV19 and TRBJ1-1 gives the full variable domain: DGGITQSPKYLFRKEGQNVTLSCEQNLNHDAMYWYRQDPGQGLRLIYYSQIVNDFQKGDIAEGYSVSREKKESFPLTVTSAQKNPTAFYLCASQPGTGVEAFFGQGTRLTVV.

The chain has TRBV5-8 and TRBJ2-7; TRBD1 might be the D (6 bases). Trimming cost V 0 bases and J 6 bases, with 13 bases left between them. Germline V lookup: CDR1 SGHTS, CDR2 YDEGEE. The CDR3 covers 14 residues. Here the CDR3 reads CASSLDRAKSEQYF. The CDR3 DNA reads TGTGCCAGCAGCTTGGACAGGGCGAAGTCCGAGCAGTACTTC.

The chain recombines TRBV5-4 with TRBJ1-2; possibly TRBD1 for D (5 bases). Trimming shortened V by 4 bases and J by 7 bases, and 11 bases separated the two germline ends. The germline gives CDR1 SGHNT, CDR2 YYREEE (reference sequence). CDR3 length: 12 amino acids. CDR3 sequence reads: CASSLGVVGYTF. Written as DNA, the CDR3 is TGTGCCAGCAGCCTAGGGGTTGTTGGCTACACCTTC.

This sequence joins TRBV5-6 and TRBJ2-7, with a tentative D call TRBD1 (5 bases). V dropped 2 bases and J dropped 3 bases, with 9 bases sitting between them. This CDR3 has 13 residues. The V gene's germline CDR1 is SGHDT and CDR2 YYEEEE. The CDR3 DNA is TGTGCCAGCAGCTTAGGGGTACTCTACGAGCAGTACTTC. It encodes CASSLGVLYEQYF.

The genes are TRBV2 and TRBJ1-2; possible D gene TRBD1, 5 bases. The CDR3 extends over 13 amino acids. CDR1 and CDR2 from the germline V gene are SNHLY and FYNNEI. Trimming took off 5 bases at V and 7 bases at J, with 14 bases between the two ends. This chain's CDR3 is CASSRVGAFGYTF. The CDR3 nucleotides are TGTGCCAGCAGTCGGGTAGGGGCCTTTGGCTACACCTTC.